The 27 T cell receptor beta chains in this list originate from one sample, sequenced in a study of cytomegalovirus exposure and HLA in healthy donors. The assay was immunoSEQ multiplex PCR, and TCRdb's table has in-frame clones only and misses some. The data contain under 250,000 clones, about 81% of them singletons. Sequencing was performed on PBMCs. The receptors here all came from a woman aged 25 to 45 in good health and CMV-seronegative.

V gene TRBV4-2 combines with J gene TRBJ1-4; D unclear. Trimming took off 6 bases at V and 5 bases at J, with 19 bases between the two ends. The length of the CDR3 is 16 residues. Germline assignment: CDR1 LGHNA and CDR2 YNFKEQ. CDR3 residues: CASRQRARADNEKLFF. The CDR3 region has the DNA TGTGCCAGCAGGCAACGTGCGAGGGCGGACAATGAAAAACTGTTTTTT.

V usage is TRBV25-1 and J usage is TRBJ2-5, with TRBD2 matching over 7 bases. Germline CDR1 and CDR2: MGHDK and SYGVNS. There are 14 residues in the CDR3. J was trimmed by 7 bases and V by 3 bases; bases with no gene match: 8. DNA of the CDR3: TGTGCCAGCAGTGAGCAGCGGGGAAGCGGGACCCAGTACTTC. Its translation is CASSEQRGSGTQYF.

The V and J genes are TRBV30 and TRBJ1-5; possibly TRBD1 for D (5 bases). Trimming pared 2 bases from V and 4 bases from J, leaving 9 bases between. The V gene's germline CDR1 is GTSNPN and CDR2 SVGIG (reference sequence). There are 13 residues in the CDR3. CDR3 protein: CAWSRDRNQPQHF. The CDR3 coding sequence is TGTGCCTGGAGTCGCGACAGAAATCAGCCCCAGCATTTT.

This clone turned up a few times. This sample also contains other DNA sequences that code for the same CDR3. The V and J genes are TRBV5-1 and TRBJ2-7; D is ambiguous. Per the germline V gene, CDR1 is SGHRS and CDR2 is YFSETQ. The V end lost 2 bases, the J end lost 2 bases, and 5 bases lay between the germline ends. The CDR3 length is 12 residues. The CDR3 bases are TGCGCCAGCAGCTTCTCAGCCTACGAGCAGTACTTC. Its translation is CASSFSAYEQYF.

The gene calls are TRBV7-2 and TRBJ2-1; 10 bases are shared with TRBD2. The V segment lost 4 bases and the J segment 4 bases; nucleotides outside the gene matches: 7. CDR3 length equals 16 residues. CDR1 is SGHTA, CDR2 FQGNSA, per germline. CDR3 sequence reads: CASSSAGTSVYNEQFF. The CDR3, as DNA: TGTGCCAGCAGCTCAGCCGGGACTAGCGTTTACAATGAGCAGTTCTTC. Drawing the rest from reference TRBV7-2 and TRBJ2-1, the complete variable domain is GAGVSQSPSNKVTEKGKDVELRCDPISGHTALYWYRQSLGQGLEFLIYFQGNSAPDKSGLPSDRFSAERTGGSVSTLTIQRTQQEDSAVYLCASSSAGTSVYNEQFFGPGTRLTVL.

The V and J genes are TRBV28 and TRBJ1-1; D unclear. Germline CDR1 is MDHEN and CDR2 is SYDVKM. Trimming took 7 bases from V and 1 from J, leaving 4 bases between them. This CDR3 is 11 amino acids long. The CDR3 reads CASIGNTEAFF. CDR3 in DNA: TGTGCCAGCATCGGGAACACTGAAGCTTTCTTT.

This sequence joins TRBV5-1 and TRBJ1-2; D gene uncertain. Germline values: CDR1 SGHRS, CDR2 YFSETQ. The CDR3 is 13 amino acids. V gave up 3 bases and J gave up 4 bases, with 10 bases separating them. DNA of the CDR3: TGCGCCAGCAGCTCGGACGGGAGCTATGGCTACACCTTC. Its protein product is CASSSDGSYGYTF.

This clone was seen more than once but under ten times. Within the sample, other DNA sequences also encode this same CDR3. The rearrangement links TRBV6-4 to TRBJ2-3; TRBD2 matches at 11 bases. Unmatched junction bases numbered 0, after V lost 0 bases and J lost 4 bases. Per germline, CDR1 MRHNA and CDR2 SNTAGT. The CDR3 has 15 amino acids. The CDR3 DNA sequence: TGTGCCAGCAGTGACTCTAGCGGGGGGGCAGATACGCAGTATTTT. Translation gives CASSDSSGGADTQYF.

The chain couples TRBV2 to TRBJ1-2; 8 bases fit TRBD1. Germline-derived CDR1 and CDR2 are SNHLY and FYNNEI. The CDR3 is 15 residues long. After removal of 3 bases from V and 7 bases from J, the junction contained 10 bases not matched to a gene. The chain's CDR3 is CASSDSATGAPGYTF. The DNA for the CDR3 is TGTGCCAGCAGTGATTCCGCGACAGGGGCCCCTGGCTACACCTTC.

V and J are TRBV30 and TRBJ2-7; TRBD2 is a possible D gene (6 bases). The V gene's germline CDR1 is GTSNPN and CDR2 SVGIG (reference sequence). This CDR3 has 13 residues. V dropped 4 bases and J dropped 3 bases, with 13 bases sitting between them. Here the CDR3 DNA reads TGTGCCTGGACCTCCTTGGGGGGCTACGAGCAGTACTTC. Translation gives CAWTSLGGYEQYF.

The genes are TRBV6-5 and TRBJ2-4; no reliable D call. V lost 0 bases and J 0 bases, leaving 9 bases between the germline ends. CDR1 is MNHEY, CDR2 SVGAGI, per germline. This CDR3 has 16 residues. The CDR3 sequence is CASSYSFNGAKNIQYF. In nucleotides, the CDR3 is TGTGCCAGCAGTTACTCCTTTAACGGAGCCAAAAACATTCAGTACTTC.

The chain couples TRBV6-1 to TRBJ2-1, with TRBD1 identical over 9 bases. This CDR3 spans 15 amino acids. CDR1 MNHNS and CDR2 SASEGT come from the germline V gene. The V and J ends lost 2 bases and 7 bases, in that order; junction bases with no gene match: 6. CDR3 coding DNA: TGTGCCAGCAGTGAAATGGGGACAGGGCTGAATGAGCAGTTCTTC. Protein: CASSEMGTGLNEQFF.

Details on this clone: The sample carries other DNA sequences with the same CDR3. J is TRBJ2-7 and V is TRBV9, with 11 bases that match TRBD2. The junction had 4 bases not matched to a gene; V was cut back by 2 bases and J by 3 bases. Germline assignment: CDR1 SGDLS and CDR2 YYNGEE. The CDR3 has 15 amino acids. CDR3 DNA: TGTGCCAGCAGCGTCGGACTAGCGGGTGGCTACGAGCAGTACTTC. It codes for CASSVGLAGGYEQYF.

This clone turned up a few times. The J gene is TRBJ2-2, the V gene TRBV5-4, with 11 bases identical to TRBD2. Per germline, CDR1 SGHNT and CDR2 YYREEE (reference sequence). V gave up 3 bases and J gave up 7 bases; unmatched junction bases: 5. The CDR3 is 15 amino acids. This CDR3 is CASSSLAGGRGELFF. As DNA, the CDR3 is TGTGCCAGCAGCTCGTTAGCGGGGGGGCGCGGGGAGCTGTTTTTT.

The CDR3 sequence: CASSQLGLAEGEQFF. CDR3 bases: TGCGCCAGCAGCCAATTGGGACTAGCGGAGGGTGAGCAGTTCTTC. This rearrangement joins TRBV4-1 to TRBJ2-1; 11 bases agree with TRBD2. Trimming took 2 bases from V and 9 from J; bases not matched to a gene: 6. This CDR3 spans 15 amino acids. Germline V gives CDR1 MGHRA, CDR2 YSYEKL.

The CDR3 loop reads CASSYSPAGVNEKLFF. CDR3 DNA sequence: TGTGCCAGCAGTTACTCGCCGGCGGGGGTTAATGAAAAACTGTTTTTT. The V gene is TRBV6-5, the J gene TRBJ1-4; TRBD1 is a possible D gene (5 bases). This CDR3 spans 16 amino acids. Trimming removed 0 bases at V and 4 bases at J, with 12 bases between. CDR1 and CDR2 from the germline V gene are MNHEY and SVGAGI.

The genes are TRBV5-1 and TRBJ1-2; 8 bases fit TRBD1. J was trimmed by 4 bases and V by 4 bases; bases with no gene match: 6. CDR3 size: 14 residues. Germline V gene sequence: CDR1 SGHRS, CDR2 YFSETQ. In DNA form, the CDR3 reads TGCGCCAGCAGCCTCCGGGGACAGGTCTATGGCTACACCTTC. The encoded protein is CASSLRGQVYGYTF.

This clone appeared once. This chain connects TRBV9 to TRBJ1-1; a weak D match, TRBD1 (5 bases). V was clipped by 4 bases and J by 5 bases, with 15 bases between them. The CDR3 is 14 amino acids. The V gene's germline CDR1 is SGDLS and CDR2 YYNGEE. The CDR3 nucleotides are TGTGCCAGCAGCCACGGTCAGGGTCGGACTGAAGCTTTCTTT. It specifies CASSHGQGRTEAFF.

The chain carries TRBV4-2 and TRBJ2-7; D remains ambiguous. The CDR3 sequence is 13 residues long. Germline V gene lookup returns CDR1 LGHNA and CDR2 YNFKEQ. V was clipped by 2 bases and J by 4 bases, with 9 bases between them. CDR3 sequence (DNA): TGTGCCAGCAGCCAACGGCTAGGATACGAGCAGTACTTC. It translates to CASSQRLGYEQYF.

The chain links TRBV14 to TRBJ2-1, with D possibly being TRBD2 (5 bases). The CDR3 has 13 residues. Germline CDR1 SGHDN, CDR2 FVKESK. Trimming shortened V by 3 bases and J by 6 bases, and 9 bases separated the two germline ends. CDR3 loop: CASSHYLANEQFF. Written as DNA, the CDR3 is TGTGCCAGCAGCCACTATCTAGCCAATGAGCAGTTCTTC.

This chain links TRBV5-8 with TRBJ1-5; D is possibly TRBD1 (5 bases). The CDR3 consists of 17 residues. V was trimmed by 6 bases and J by 2 bases, leaving 21 bases between them. Germline V CDR1 and CDR2: SGHTS, YDEGEE. Here the CDR3 DNA reads TGTGCCAGCATCCCTAGGGGAGGGACGGTGCGCAATCAGCCCCAGCATTTT. Translation: CASIPRGGTVRNQPQHF. The variable domain in full, with the rest retrieved from reference TRBV5-8 and TRBJ1-5, is EAGVTQSPTHLIKTRGQQATLRCSPISGHTSVYWYQQALGLGLQFLLWYDEGEERNRGNFPPRFSGRQFPNYSSELNVNALELEDSALYLCASIPRGGTVRNQPQHFGDGTRLSIL.

The chain has TRBV5-8 and TRBJ1-6; the match to TRBD1 covers 8 bases. The CDR3 extends over 15 amino acids. The V segment lost 6 bases and the J segment 8 bases; nucleotides outside the gene matches: 10. CDR1 and CDR2 from the germline V gene are SGHTS and YDEGEE. CDR3 sequence (DNA): TGTGCCAGCATCGAGAACAGGGGGAGTTATTCACCCCTCCACTTT. Translating gives CASIENRGSYSPLHF. Drawing the rest from reference TRBV5-8 and TRBJ1-6, the complete variable domain is EAGVTQSPTHLIKTRGQQATLRCSPISGHTSVYWYQQALGLGLQFLLWYDEGEERNRGNFPPRFSGRQFPNYSSELNVNALELEDSALYLCASIENRGSYSPLHFGNGTRLTVT.

The gene calls are TRBV27 and TRBJ2-5; 7 nucleotides agree with TRBD1. Germline values: CDR1 MNHEY, CDR2 SMNVEV (reference sequence). The CDR3 sequence is 15 residues long. V trimming: 5 bases; J trimming: 1 base; junction bases outside the gene matches: 7. CDR3 loop: CASSRWDSTQETQYF. CDR3 bases: TGTGCCAGCAGTCGATGGGACAGCACCCAAGAGACCCAGTACTTC.

The chain employs TRBV27 and TRBJ1-5; unclear D gene. This CDR3 contains 14 residues. Trimming shortened V by 5 bases and J by 9 bases, and 17 bases separated the two germline ends. Germline CDR1 MNHEY, CDR2 SMNVEV (reference sequence). The CDR3 protein is CASSSGGIFAPQHF. CDR3 coding DNA: TGTGCCAGCAGTAGTGGAGGGATCTTCGCGCCCCAGCATTTT.

Only a few counts were recorded for this clone. This sequence joins TRBV30 and TRBJ1-2; 7 bases agree with TRBD1. Trimming at V came to 2 bases and at J to 6 bases, leaving 3 bases not matched to a gene. Germline assignment: CDR1 GTSNPN and CDR2 SVGIG (reference sequence). The CDR3 runs 12 residues. The CDR3 sequence: CAWSPGQDGYTF. The CDR3 DNA reads as TGTGCCTGGAGTCCCGGACAGGATGGCTACACCTTC. Looking up the rest from reference TRBV30 and TRBJ1-2 gives the full variable domain: SQTIHQWPATLVQPVGSPLSLECTVEGTSNPNLYWYRQAAGRGLQLLFYSVGIGQISSEVPQNLSASRPQDRQFILSSKKLLLSDSGFYLCAWSPGQDGYTFGSGTRLTVV.

This sequence joins TRBV9 and TRBJ2-7; TRBD1 matches 9 bases. V shed 2 bases, J shed 4 bases, and the junction held 4 bases outside the gene matches. Germline V gene data show CDR1 as SGDLS and CDR2 as YYNGEE. The CDR3 has 14 residues. The CDR3 loop is CASSVSGQGYEQYF. DNA for the CDR3: TGTGCCAGCAGCGTGTCAGGACAGGGGTACGAGCAGTACTTC.

This clone was observed once. This chain joins TRBV7-9 and TRBJ2-1, with D possibly matching TRBD2 (7 bases). Germline CDR1 is SEHNR and CDR2 is FQNEAQ (reference sequence). CDR3 size: 14 residues. Trimming cost V 2 bases and J 4 bases, with 9 bases left between them. The CDR3 spells CASSLRGAYNEQFF. CDR3 sequence (DNA): TGTGCCAGCAGCTTACGGGGGGCTTACAATGAGCAGTTCTTC.